This T cell receptor beta chain was profiled in a study of neurological immune-mediated disorders. Overall study results and limits: In HTLV-1-associated myelopathy, TCR clonal expansion was greatest, whereas multiple sclerosis had the least, falling below healthy controls. Sharing of CDR3 amino acid sequences among expanded clones across subjects was absent, suggesting private repertoires in all groups.

This clonotype showed up many times. Its target is unknown. The CDR3 loop spans 16 amino acids. Trimming took 8 bases from V and 3 from J, leaving 19 bases between them. The germline V gene encodes CDR1 SEHNR and CDR2 FQNEAQ (reference sequence). The time point denotes: technical triplicate 1. Unsorted libraries were generated from 2 million PBMCs held at -80 degrees C. As for the cDNA, it was generated by 5'RACE with 10-nucleotide random UMIs. TCRdb reprocessed the 5' RACE reads with MiXCR, giving one entry per CDR3 protein. The sample contains roughly 41,000 distinct CDR3 sequences, around 10% of which appear only once.

Sequenced: PBMCs. The clonotype comes from a man aged 55 to 70 with HTLV-1-associated myelopathy (HAM/TSP). This chain connects TRBV7-9 to TRBJ2-2; possible D gene TRBD1, 6 bases. CDR3 bases: TGTGCCAGCCCACCCTTTGCAGGGGAACACACCGGGGAGCTGTTTTTT. It encodes CASPPFAGEHTGELFF.